This T cell receptor beta chain is from a study of OX40 agonist ivuxolimab in advanced cancers. For the study at large: Hepatocellular carcinoma, melanoma, renal cell or head and neck cancer was diagnosed in the dose-escalation patients. Those enrolled were around 87% male, with a mean age of approximately 60 years and ages from roughly 20 to 85. Study-wide findings and caveats: Normalized T-cell clonal expansion was also low in a subset of nonresponders. Both blood CD4+ and CD8+ T cells showed clonal growth by week 6 at 0.1 to 3.0 mg/kg.

Turning to this clone: Its antigen is currently unknown.

From germline, CDR1 is PRHDT and CDR2 FYEKMQ (reference sequence). This CDR3 spans 20 amino acids. V lost 6 bases to trimming and J lost 5 bases; unmatched junction nucleotides: 26. Generated by immunoSEQ multiplex PCR, the TCRdb table keeps only in-frame clones and is missing some. The table has about 94,000 clones, about 88% seen once. This chain joins TRBV13 and TRBJ2-3, with 7 bases fitting TRBD2. This TCR was sampled from an adult with an advanced solid tumor such as melanoma, head and neck, liver or kidney cancer. The sequences come from CD4+ or CD8+ T cells sorted from blood, collected in a trial of the OX40 agonist ivuxolimab. CDR3 nucleotide sequence: TGTGCCAGCAGTGCTTGGGAAGGATTGAATTCACCAGGGAGGGAAGATACGCAGTATTTT. Translating it yields CASSAWEGLNSPGREDTQYF.